Below are 23 T cell receptor beta chains sequenced from a single sample in a study of T cell responses to AZD1222 COVID-19 vaccine. Data came from immunoSEQ multiplex PCR; TCRdb stores just in-frame clones and leaves some out. The profile shows 140,000 to 150,000 clones, 80% to 90% of them singletons. The sequencing used peripheral blood, collected on day 0 of AZD1222 vaccination. The receptor source for this set is an adult in good health.

This clone was seen a few times. The rearrangement joins TRBV28 to TRBJ1-1; D not resolved. Germline CDR1 reads MDHEN; CDR2 reads SYDVKM. V was cut by 5 bases and J by 0 bases, with 13 bases left in between. This CDR3 is built from 15 residues. DNA of the CDR3: TGTGCCAGCAGTCCCCATTTAACTCTGAACACTGAAGCTTTCTTT. It encodes CASSPHLTLNTEAFF.

The rearrangement uses TRBV10-3 and TRBJ2-5, with TRBD2 matching over 9 bases. The CDR3 consists of 15 residues. V shed 4 bases, J shed 3 bases, and the junction held 6 bases outside the gene matches. Germline V gene lookup returns CDR1 ENHRY and CDR2 SYGVKD. The CDR3 DNA reads as TGTGCCATCAGTGGCCGCGGGGGGGCCAAAGAGACCCAGTACTTC. Translating it yields CAISGRGGAKETQYF.

This sequence joins TRBV11-2 and TRBJ2-1; 10 positions agree with TRBD2. V was clipped by 5 bases and J by 7 bases; unmatched bases: 17. Per the germline V gene, CDR1 is SGHAT and CDR2 is FQNNGV. This CDR3 has 18 residues. The CDR3 here is CASSQAARIAGGHNEQFF. For the CDR3, the DNA is TGTGCCAGCAGCCAAGCGGCCCGAATAGCGGGGGGTCATAATGAGCAGTTCTTC.

In this sample, this clone turned up once. The chain is built from TRBV7-9 and TRBJ1-5; D unclear. The CDR3 is 12 amino acids. Germline lookup yields CDR1 SEHNR and CDR2 FQNEAQ (reference sequence). The V end was cut by 6 bases, the J end by 5 bases, with 8 bases between. CDR3 DNA sequence: TGTGCCAGCAGTCAGGCGGATCAGCCCCAGCATTTT. Translating gives CASSQADQPQHF.

V gene TRBV30 combines with J gene TRBJ1-5; maybe TRBD1 (5 bases). With 4 bases removed from V and 5 bases from J, the gap between germline ends came to 9 bases. This CDR3 comprises 12 residues. Per germline, CDR1 GTSNPN and CDR2 SVGIG (reference sequence). The CDR3 DNA follows: TGTGCCTGGAATTTACAGGATCAGCCCCAGCATTTT. Its translation is CAWNLQDQPQHF.

The V call is TRBV6-5, the J call TRBJ1-4, with 8 nucleotides matching TRBD1. Germline CDR1 and CDR2: MNHEY and SVGAGI. The V and J ends lost 4 bases and 8 bases, in that order; junction bases with no gene match: 6. The CDR3 sequence is 14 residues long. The CDR3: CASSSSGTGEKLFF. The CDR3 nucleotides are TGTGCCAGCAGTTCCTCCGGGACAGGCGAAAAACTGTTTTTT.

The chain recombines TRBV5-1 with TRBJ2-2; 10 nucleotides agree with TRBD2. Germline CDR1 SGHRS, CDR2 YFSETQ. V was pared by 5 bases and J by 4 bases, with 8 bases of the junction left unmatched. The CDR3 loop spans 16 amino acids. CDR3 amino acids: CASRRTSGIVTGELFF. The CDR3 DNA reads as TGCGCCAGCAGGCGAACTAGCGGGATTGTCACCGGGGAGCTGTTTTTT.

The rearrangement joins TRBV5-1 to TRBJ1-6; D call uncertain. V gave up 4 bases and J gave up 0 bases, with 11 bases separating them. Germline CDR1 SGHRS, CDR2 YFSETQ. The CDR3 loop spans 16 amino acids. CDR3 in DNA: TGCGCCAGCAGCCTCGGACTCAGCTCCTATAATTCACCCCTCCACTTT. Protein: CASSLGLSSYNSPLHF.

The CDR3 protein is CASTLGGVPYEQYF. The CDR3 coding sequence is TGTGCCAGCACCCTCGGCGGGGTGCCCTACGAGCAGTACTTC. The chain couples TRBV11-2 to TRBJ2-7, with D possibly being TRBD2 (6 bases). The CDR3 has 14 amino acids. Germline CDR1 SGHAT, CDR2 FQNNGV. V was trimmed by 7 bases and J by 2 bases, leaving 15 bases between them.

This clone was observed a handful of times. The V gene is TRBV6-5, the J gene TRBJ2-7; D is perhaps TRBD1 or TRBD2 (5 bases each). Trimming cost V 5 bases and J 5 bases, with 16 bases left between them. This CDR3 comprises 14 residues. Germline values: CDR1 MNHEY, CDR2 SVGAGI. The CDR3: CASSRYLGDHEQYF. DNA of the CDR3: TGTGCCAGCAGTCGCTACCTAGGGGACCACGAGCAGTACTTC.

This chain joins TRBV13 and TRBJ2-7; a weak D match, TRBD2 (6 bases). The CDR3 sequence is 14 residues long. Germline CDR1 is PRHDT and CDR2 is FYEKMQ (reference sequence). Trimming pared 5 bases from V and 6 bases from J, leaving 17 bases between. The CDR3: CASSPSGPGGEQYF. In DNA, the CDR3 is TGTGCCAGCAGCCCGAGCGGGCCCGGGGGCGAGCAGTACTTC.

The chain recombines TRBV3-1 (or the pseudogene TRBV3-2) with TRBJ2-1; 9 positions match TRBD1. Losses at the gene ends were 1 base for V and 5 bases for J; bases not matched to a gene: 6. The CDR3 extends over 16 amino acids. The germline V gene encodes CDR1 LGHDT and CDR2 YNNKEL (reference sequence). CDR3 amino acids: CASSQAPRTGDNEQFF. Here the CDR3 DNA reads TGTGCCAGCAGCCAAGCGCCCAGGACAGGGGACAATGAGCAGTTCTTC.

This clone appeared a few times. This chain joins TRBV3-1 (or the pseudogene TRBV3-2) and TRBJ1-5; D gene unclear. The CDR3 consists of 13 residues. Trimming cost V 2 bases and J 5 bases, with 7 bases left between them. Germline V lookup: CDR1 LGHDT, CDR2 YNNKEL (reference sequence). CDR3 DNA: TGTGCCAGCAGCCAATTTTCTGATCAGCCCCAGCATTTT. Its protein is CASSQFSDQPQHF.

The chain joins TRBV11-2 to TRBJ1-4, with 8 nucleotides matching TRBD1. J gave up 3 bases and V 2 bases, and 8 bases lay outside the gene matches. There are 17 residues in the CDR3. CDR1 and CDR2 from the germline V gene are SGHAT and FQNNGV. The CDR3 is CASSLRGRDRSNEKLFF. The CDR3 DNA reads TGTGCCAGCAGCTTAAGGGGCCGGGACAGGTCTAATGAAAAACTGTTTTTT.

This chain links TRBV5-6 with TRBJ2-7, with D unresolved. V was cut by 0 bases and J by 2 bases, with 0 bases left in between. CDR3 length: 11 amino acids. Germline CDR1 is SGHDT and CDR2 is YYEEEE. CDR3: CASSLAYEQYF. DNA of the CDR3: TGTGCCAGCAGCTTGGCCTACGAGCAGTACTTC.

The chain joins TRBV30 to TRBJ2-7, with D perhaps being TRBD1 or TRBD2 (6 bases each). The CDR3 runs to 15 residues. V shed 3 bases and J shed 1 base, with 16 bases lying between them. Germline V gives CDR1 GTSNPN, CDR2 SVGIG (reference sequence). The CDR3 DNA is TGTGCCTGGAGCCGAAGGGGGGCTCGGTCCTACGAGCAGTACTTC. Residues: CAWSRRGARSYEQYF. Full variable domain (remainder filled in from reference TRBV30 and TRBJ2-7): SQTIHQWPATLVQPVGSPLSLECTVEGTSNPNLYWYRQAAGRGLQLLFYSVGIGQISSEVPQNLSASRPQDRQFILSSKKLLLSDSGFYLCAWSRRGARSYEQYFGPGTRLTVT.

The chain employs TRBV2 and TRBJ2-3; tentatively, D is TRBD1 (6 bases). Trimming shortened V by 9 bases and J by 0 bases, and 10 bases separated the two germline ends. Germline CDR1 is SNHLY and CDR2 is FYNNEI. The CDR3 is made up of 13 amino acids. In DNA, the CDR3 is TGTGCCAGACAGGGCTTGAGCACAGATACGCAGTATTTT. Protein product: CARQGLSTDTQYF.

In its sample, this clone was seen once. It is unclear where the CDR3 begins or ends on the DNA, so no DNA is shown, and the CDR3 is as TCRdb lists it. The chain employs TRBV12-1 and TRBJ2-2; the DNA was not used to check the table's D call, TRBD2. TRBV12-1 is noted as a pseudogene. The CDR3 is 13 amino acids in total, end residues counted. The CDR3 region is CASSSGSPGSCFF.

This chain joins TRBV24-1 and TRBJ1-6, with 11 bases lining up with TRBD1. Germline CDR1 is KGHDR and CDR2 is SFDVKD. The J segment lost 0 bases and the V segment lost 4 bases, leaving 10 bases of the junction unmatched. The CDR3 has 20 residues. The CDR3 is CATSDSRDRGTSSYNSPLHF. The CDR3 bases are TGTGCCACCAGTGACTCCCGGGACAGGGGGACTAGCTCCTATAATTCACCCCTCCACTTT.

V and J are TRBV27 and TRBJ1-1; D is possibly TRBD1 (5 bases). Germline CDR1 and CDR2: MNHEY and SMNVEV (reference sequence). The V end was cut by 7 bases, the J end by 8 bases, with 17 bases between. This CDR3 has 13 residues. This CDR3 is CASTAMGQPEAFF. CDR3 in DNA: TGTGCCAGCACCGCAATGGGGCAGCCCGAAGCTTTCTTT.

The chain is built from TRBV19 and TRBJ2-1, with TRBD2 identical over 11 bases. J was trimmed by 3 bases and V by 3 bases; bases with no gene match: 4. This CDR3 has 16 amino acids. Germline V gives CDR1 LNHDA, CDR2 SQIVND (reference sequence). This CDR3 reads CASSITGLADYNEQFF. In DNA form, the CDR3 reads TGTGCCAGTAGTATCACGGGACTAGCGGACTACAATGAGCAGTTCTTC.

Only one count was recorded for this clone. The gene calls are TRBV10-2 and TRBJ1-2, with D hard to call. This CDR3 is built from 14 residues. Germline V gives CDR1 WSHSY, CDR2 SAAADI. V shed 1 base and J shed 8 bases, with 14 bases lying between them. CDR3 amino acids: CASSEFLSARGYTF. The DNA for the CDR3 is TGCGCCAGCAGTGAGTTTCTCTCTGCCAGAGGCTACACCTTC.

The chain recombines TRBV4-2 with TRBJ2-1; TRBD2 is a possible D gene (7 bases). The V and J ends lost 2 bases and 2 bases respectively, with 10 bases between them. The CDR3 totals 15 residues. CDR1 and CDR2 from the germline V gene are LGHNA and YNFKEQ. This CDR3 is CASSQPRGPYNEQFF. The CDR3 DNA follows: TGTGCCAGCAGCCAACCGCGGGGGCCCTACAATGAGCAGTTCTTC.